A selection of T cell receptor beta chains follows, all from one sample in a study of PD-1 blockade in classical Hodgkin lymphoma. Sequenced by immunoSEQ multiplex PCR; TCRdb stores in-frame clones only, minus some. The table records about 20,000 clones, nearly 80% of them present only once. The starting material was peripheral blood mononuclear cells (PBMCs), obtained before the fourth cycle of nivolumab. Every receptor here comes from a human donor with classical Hodgkin lymphoma. Both conserved end residues are part of each CDR3.

J gene: TRBJ2-5; V gene: TRBV5-1; CDR3 protein: CASSFFQGAETQYF
J gene: TRBJ2-1; V gene: TRBV5-1; CDR3 protein: CASSLGWDNEQFF
J gene: TRBJ2-7; V gene: TRBV2; CDR3 protein: CASQGGTGGSGAF
J gene: TRBJ1-4; V gene: TRBV29-1; CDR3 protein: CSVEGSQGEKLFF
J gene: TRBJ2-3; V gene: TRBV5-8; CDR3 protein: CASRAGLNTDTQYF
J gene: TRBJ2-7; V gene: TRBV6-1; CDR3 protein: CASSELPDRRSYEQYF
J gene: TRBJ2-5; V gene: TRBV23-1; CDR3 protein: CASSHRLTGPRLWETQYF
J gene: TRBJ1-4; V gene: TRBV7-9; CDR3 protein: CASSSSRTGGEKLFF
J gene: TRBJ2-1; V gene: TRBV7-3; CDR3 protein: CASSLTGSSYNEQFF
J gene: TRBJ2-2; V gene: TRBV21-1; CDR3 protein: CASSNKVIAGGEANTGELFF
J gene: TRBJ2-3; V gene: TRBV2; CDR3 protein: CASGGAGDTQYF
J gene: TRBJ1-1; V gene: TRBV9; CDR3 protein: CASSVDRNTEAFF
J gene: TRBJ1-1; V gene: TRBV7-3; CDR3 protein: CASSLDRWNTEAFF
J gene: TRBJ2-1; V gene: TRBV9; CDR3 protein: CASSWRDQRGNNEQFF
J gene: TRBJ1-1; V gene: TRBV27; CDR3 protein: CASSGAGRRVTEAFF
J gene: TRBJ2-3; V gene: TRBV27; CDR3 protein: CASSFLRDRGKDTQYF
J gene: TRBJ1-4; V gene: TRBV19; CDR3 protein: CASTLRRGRQPRNEKLFF
J gene: TRBJ2-7; V gene: TRBV27; CDR3 protein: CASSPSWASGGISSYEQYF
J gene: TRBJ2-5; V gene: TRBV4-2; CDR3 protein: CASSHSGGGYQETQYF
J gene: TRBJ2-1; V gene: TRBV28; CDR3 protein: CASRIRPGGENNEQFF
J gene: TRBJ1-1; V gene: TRBV19; CDR3 protein: CASSFQTGTNTEAFF
J gene: TRBJ2-7; V gene: TRBV7-9; CDR3 protein: CASSLGLGLAHSYEQYF
J gene: TRBJ2-5; V gene: TRBV5-1; CDR3 protein: CASSQQGSETQYF
J gene: TRBJ1-2; V gene: TRBV7-9; CDR3 protein: CASINWGRRSGYTF
J gene: TRBJ2-7; V gene: TRBV9; CDR3 protein: CASSAGLADYEQYF
J gene: TRBJ2-7; V gene: TRBV28; CDR3 protein: CASRGGGPHEQYF
J gene: TRBJ1-6; V gene: TRBV5-1; CDR3 protein: CASSLVDSGNSPLHF
J gene: TRBJ1-2; V gene: TRBV4-1; CDR3 protein: CASSHAHRAKTNYGYTF
J gene: TRBJ1-1; V gene: TRBV19; CDR3 protein: CASSRGTGGGEEAFF
J gene: TRBJ2-7; V gene: TRBV28; CDR3 protein: CASSSLVKRPYYEQYF
J gene: TRBJ1-1; V gene: TRBV5-1; CDR3 protein: CASQTGALNTEAFF
J gene: TRBJ2-7; V gene: TRBV10-3; CDR3 protein: CASLPGDGYEQYF
J gene: TRBJ2-3; V gene: TRBV6-1; CDR3 protein: CASEKLRACTDTQYF
J gene: TRBJ2-1; V gene: TRBV6-4; CDR3 protein: CASSFREGREQFF
J gene: TRBJ1-2; V gene: TRBV9; CDR3 protein: CASSVDGTGYGYTF
J gene: TRBJ2-3; V gene: TRBV9; CDR3 protein: CASSTSGRSTDTQYF
J gene: TRBJ1-1; V gene: TRBV4-1; CDR3 protein: CASSQDEAWNTEAFF
J gene: TRBJ2-7; V gene: TRBV28; CDR3 protein: CASSLLGGNEQYF
J gene: TRBJ1-5; V gene: TRBV19; CDR3 protein: CASSMNGNNQPQHF
J gene: TRBJ1-2; V gene: TRBV5-1; CDR3 protein: CASSVRDRGLGYTF
J gene: TRBJ2-1; V gene: TRBV30; CDR3 protein: CAWSARLGDYNEQFF
J gene: TRBJ2-1; V gene: TRBV5-1; CDR3 protein: CASSLVAGVSYNEQFF
J gene: TRBJ2-7; V gene: TRBV7-9; CDR3 protein: CASSMWTDGNEQYF
J gene: TRBJ2-5; V gene: TRBV10-3; CDR3 protein: CAISQAGGQETQYF
J gene: TRBJ2-6; V gene: TRBV30; CDR3 protein: CAWRPVGGANVLTF
J gene: TRBJ2-5; V gene: TRBV2; CDR3 protein: CASSSPSGGVETQYF
J gene: TRBJ2-5; V gene: TRBV27; CDR3 protein: CASSQRTGWETQYF
J gene: TRBJ2-5; V gene: TRBV2; CDR3 protein: CASGPHLAGGETQYF
J gene: TRBJ2-1; V gene: TRBV7-3; CDR3 protein: CASSSSRSSYNEQFF
J gene: TRBJ1-3; V gene: TRBV9; CDR3 protein: CASSVGSGGRNTIYF